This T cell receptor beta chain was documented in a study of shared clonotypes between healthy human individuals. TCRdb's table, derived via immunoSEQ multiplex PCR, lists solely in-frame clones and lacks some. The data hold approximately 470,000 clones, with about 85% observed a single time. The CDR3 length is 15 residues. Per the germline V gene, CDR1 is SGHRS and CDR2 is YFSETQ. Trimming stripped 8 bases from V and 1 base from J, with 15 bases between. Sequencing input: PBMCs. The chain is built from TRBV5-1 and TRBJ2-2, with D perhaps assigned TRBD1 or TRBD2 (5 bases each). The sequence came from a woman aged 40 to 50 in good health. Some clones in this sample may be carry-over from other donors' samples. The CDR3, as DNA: TGCGCCAGTCGTTTTGGGACCATGAACACCGGGGAGCTGTTTTTT. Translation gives CASRFGTMNTGELFF.